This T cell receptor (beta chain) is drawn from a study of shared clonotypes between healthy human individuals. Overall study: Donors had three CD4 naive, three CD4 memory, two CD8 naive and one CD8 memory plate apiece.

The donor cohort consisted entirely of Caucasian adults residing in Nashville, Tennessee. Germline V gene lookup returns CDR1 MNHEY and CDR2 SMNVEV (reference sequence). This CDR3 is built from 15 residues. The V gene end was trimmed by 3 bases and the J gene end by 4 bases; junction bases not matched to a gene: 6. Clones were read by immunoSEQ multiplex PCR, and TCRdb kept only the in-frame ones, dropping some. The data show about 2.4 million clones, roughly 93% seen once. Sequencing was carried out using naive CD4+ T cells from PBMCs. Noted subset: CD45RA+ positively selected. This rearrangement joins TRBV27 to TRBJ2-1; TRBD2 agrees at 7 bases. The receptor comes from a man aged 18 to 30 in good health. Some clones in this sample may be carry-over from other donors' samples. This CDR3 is CASSLWLAEYNEQFF. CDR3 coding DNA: TGTGCCAGCAGTTTGTGGCTAGCGGAATACAATGAGCAGTTCTTC.